The 21 T cell receptor beta chains below were found in one sample sequenced in a study of identical twins. TCRdb itself ran the 5' RACE reads through MiXCR, one entry per CDR3 protein. In the table there are more than 1.5 million distinct CDR3 sequences, around 33% of which are singletons. Sample: cord blood. These receptors were collected from a newborn girl in good health.

There are many counts of this clonotype. The rearrangement uses TRBV29-1 and TRBJ2-3; tentatively, D is TRBD1 (6 bases). V was clipped by 4 bases and J by 2 bases, with 10 bases between them. This CDR3 spans 13 amino acids. Germline CDR1 reads SQVTM; CDR2 reads ANQGSEA. CDR3 in amino acids: CSVGGTPTDTQYF. The CDR3 coding sequence is TGCAGCGTTGGGGGGACACCCACAGATACGCAGTATTTT.

The rearrangement uses TRBV4-1 and TRBJ2-5; 9 nucleotides align to TRBD1. Trimming at V came to 3 bases and at J to 11 bases, leaving 16 bases not matched to a gene. CDR1 and CDR2 (germline): MGHRA, YSYEKL. The CDR3 extends over 16 amino acids. CDR3 loop: CASSQSITGGGDEQYF. CDR3 coding DNA: TGCGCCAGCAGCCAGAGCATTACAGGGGGCGGAGATGAGCAGTACTTC.

The V call is TRBV7-9, the J call TRBJ1-2; 9 bases are shared with TRBD1. Germline loops: CDR1 SEHNR, CDR2 FQNEAQ (reference sequence). The CDR3 consists of 16 residues. The V gene end was trimmed by 2 bases and the J gene end by 6 bases; junction bases not matched to a gene: 10. The CDR3 spells CASSLLPDRGVDGYTF. The CDR3 coding sequence is TGTGCCAGCAGCTTATTGCCCGACAGGGGGGTCGATGGCTACACCTTC.

With regard to this clonotype: This may arise from a read error, as a much more abundant clone is one base away. The chain employs TRBV29-1 and TRBJ2-3; 9 nucleotides line up with TRBD2. Per germline, CDR1 SQVTM and CDR2 ANQGSEA. CDR3 length: 15 residues. The CDR3 DNA follows: TGCAGCGTTGAATGGCGGGAGGGCCTCACAGATGCGCAGTATTTT. Its translation is CSVEWREGLTDAQYF.

Points on this clonotype: The missing conserved phenylalanine or tryptophan at the end of this CDR3 makes a read error likely. The chain couples TRBV20-1 to TRBJ2-7; D is unresolved. The last part of the DNA fits TRBJ2-5 better; the J call may be wrong. CDR1 is DFQATT, CDR2 SNEGSKA, per germline (reference sequence). The CDR3 is 11 residues long. The CDR3, as DNA: TGCAGTGCGATCCCGGTGGAGACCCAGTACTTA. This translates into CSAIPVETQYL.

This clonotype was detected only a few times. J is TRBJ2-1 and V is TRBV12-3 or TRBV12-4; D gene unclear. CDR3 length equals 15 residues. Between the trimmed V and J ends, which lost 4 bases and 2 bases, there was a span of 12 bases. In DNA, the CDR3 is TGTGCCAGCAGTTCGGCAGCAAACCCCTACAATGAGCAGTTCTTC. It codes for CASSSAANPYNEQFF.

Only a few counts were recorded for this clonotype. Relative to the germline gene, one junction end is altered; a read error may explain this. The chain links TRBV20-1 to TRBJ1-6; no clear D gene. The germline V gene has CDR1 DFQATT and CDR2 SNEGSKA (reference sequence). This CDR3 has 13 residues. CDR3 in amino acids: CSARDGSNSPLHF. The CDR3 coding sequence is TGCAGTGCTAGAGATGGGAGTAATTCGCCCCTCCACTTT.

The chain employs TRBV4-2 and TRBJ1-4, with D possibly being TRBD1 (6 bases). There are 15 residues in the CDR3. Per germline, CDR1 LGHNA and CDR2 YNFKEQ. V was shortened by 0 bases and J by 7 bases, with 12 bases between the two germline ends. CDR3 in DNA: TGTGCCAGCAGCCAAGAACAGGGATGGGGTGAAAAACTGTTTTTT. Translated: CASSQEQGWGEKLFF.

The V gene is TRBV28, the J gene TRBJ2-7; 9 nucleotides match TRBD1. Looked up from germline, CDR1 is MDHEN and CDR2 is SYDVKM. Unmatched junction bases numbered 10, after V lost 4 bases and J lost 9 bases. CDR3 length equals 14 residues. CDR3 residues: CASSSGQGVMGQYF. Here the CDR3 DNA reads TGTGCCAGCAGTTCGGGACAGGGAGTAATGGGGCAGTACTTC.

The chain joins TRBV9 to TRBJ2-3; D is tentatively TRBD1 or TRBD2 (5 bases each). This CDR3 is built from 13 residues. Germline CDR1 and CDR2: SGDLS and YYNGEE. V gave up 7 bases and J gave up 0 bases, with 9 bases separating them. The CDR3 is CASGGDSTDTQYF. In nucleotides, the CDR3 is TGTGCCAGCGGGGGAGATAGCACAGATACGCAGTATTTT.

This clonotype was observed a few times. The rearrangement links TRBV10-3 to TRBJ2-1; D gene uncertain. Germline V gives CDR1 ENHRY, CDR2 SYGVKD. V lost 0 bases to trimming and J lost 5 bases, with 8 bases between them. CDR3 length: 14 amino acids. The CDR3 loop is CAISESLPDNEQFF. DNA of the CDR3: TGTGCCATCAGTGAGTCGCTACCTGACAATGAGCAGTTCTTC.

This clonotype has just a few counts. The rearrangement uses TRBV4-2 and TRBJ2-3; 8 positions agree with TRBD2. V lost 4 bases and J lost 3; bases outside the gene matches: 9. This CDR3 is built from 16 residues. CDR1 is LGHNA and CDR2 is YNFKEQ in the germline V gene. The CDR3 reads CASSPDPGGRTDTQYF. The CDR3 DNA reads as TGTGCCAGCAGCCCGGACCCGGGAGGGAGGACAGATACGCAGTATTTT.

The chain joins TRBV7-9 to TRBJ2-2, with 7 bases lining up with TRBD1. V gave up 5 bases and J gave up 15 bases; unmatched junction bases: 24. This CDR3 is 17 amino acids long. CDR1 is SEHNR and CDR2 is FQNEAQ in the germline V gene (reference sequence). The CDR3 DNA reads TGTGCCAGCAGCCCGATACCTTCTCCGACAGGGATCCGTCTGGTGTTTTTT. Translation gives CASSPIPSPTGIRLVFF.

The chain carries TRBV29-1 and TRBJ2-7, with D maybe TRBD1 (5 bases). Germline assignment: CDR1 SQVTM and CDR2 ANQGSEA. The CDR3 contains 13 residues. V lost 2 bases and J lost 3, with 11 bases in between. CDR3: CSVETGRSYEQYF. As DNA, the CDR3 is TGCAGCGTTGAAACAGGTCGCAGCTACGAGCAGTACTTC.

In nucleotides, the CDR3 is TGTGCCAGCAGCCAGAACAGGGCTGAGGAGACCCAGTACTTC. This codes for CASSQNRAEETQYF. This sequence joins TRBV4-2 and TRBJ2-5, with a weak D call TRBD1 (6 bases). The CDR3 totals 14 residues. The V gene lost 3 bases and the J gene lost 5 bases, with 13 bases spanning the gap. Germline-derived CDR1 and CDR2 are LGHNA and YNFKEQ.

This sequence joins TRBV12-5 and TRBJ1-1; tentatively, D is TRBD1 (5 bases). CDR1 and CDR2 from the germline V gene are LGHNT and FRNRAP. Trimming cost V 3 bases and J 8 bases, with 7 bases left between them. This CDR3 has 11 residues. The CDR3 nucleotides read TGTGCTAGTGGTTTAGAGGGGGAAGCTTTCTTT. This codes for CASGLEGEAFF.

A word on this clonotype: With a much larger clone just one base away, this may be a read error. The genes are TRBV29-1 and TRBJ2-7; D perhaps matches TRBD1 (5 bases). Between the trimmed V and J ends, which lost 3 bases and 7 bases, there was a span of 19 bases. From germline, CDR1 is SQVTM and CDR2 ANQGSEA. The CDR3 has 14 amino acids. CDR3 DNA: TGCAGCGTTGACCCAGGGTGGCGATACAATGAGCAGTACTTC. Translated, it gives CSVDPGWRYNEQYF.

CDR3 residues: CATTGEENQPQHF. Here the CDR3 DNA reads TGTGCCACGACAGGGGAGGAGAATCAGCCCCAGCATTTT. The chain is built from TRBV10-3 and TRBJ1-5; TRBD1 matches at 8 bases. Per the germline V gene, CDR1 is ENHRY and CDR2 is SYGVKD. This CDR3 is built from 13 residues. V shed 10 bases, J shed 4 bases, and the junction held 6 bases outside the gene matches.

This clonotype was observed a few times. This sequence joins TRBV20-1 and TRBJ2-1, with 7 bases lining up with TRBD1. The length of the CDR3 is 14 residues. In germline, CDR1 is DFQATT, CDR2 SNEGSKA (reference sequence). V shed 5 bases, J shed 3 bases, and the junction held 7 bases outside the gene matches. The chain's CDR3 is CSALGTDYYNEQFF. CDR3 coding DNA: TGCAGTGCTTTAGGGACAGACTACTACAATGAGCAGTTCTTC.

The sample holds a few counts of this clonotype. V is TRBV28 and J is TRBJ2-4, with 10 bases identical to TRBD2. CDR3 length: 17 residues. After removal of 6 bases from V and 1 base from J, the junction contained 9 bases not matched to a gene. Germline assignment: CDR1 MDHEN and CDR2 SYDVKM. The CDR3 nucleotides read TGTGCCAGCAGGCAGCTAGCGGGAGCCGGGGCCAAAAACATTCAGTACTTC. Translated: CASRQLAGAGAKNIQYF.

This chain uses TRBV7-2 with TRBJ2-3; 9 bases map to TRBD1. Germline loops: CDR1 SGHTA, CDR2 FQGNSA. The CDR3 extends over 16 amino acids. J was trimmed by 5 bases and V by 2 bases; bases with no gene match: 8. In DNA, the CDR3 is TGTGCCAGCAGCTTACTTACAGGGGGCAGAGGAGATACGCAGTATTTT. This gives the protein CASSLLTGGRGDTQYF.